This T cell receptor beta chain was documented in a study of radiotherapy plus CTLA-4 blockade in lung cancer. Whole-study context: Across the patients, objective responses occurred in about 18%, and disease control in 31%.

Study-level points and caveats: The study found tumor-derived TCR clones expanded in blood after radiotherapy plus ipilimumab.

As regards this clone: Its antigen is not known. The sample carries other DNA sequences with the same CDR3.

The method was immunoSEQ multiplex PCR; TCRdb's version includes in-frame clones alone and lacks a portion of them. The data contain about 31,000 clones, approximately 80% of them singletons. Lung cancer patients with chemo-refractory metastatic non-small-cell disease were given focal radiation plus CTLA-4 blockade with ipilimumab. Germline V gives CDR1 GTSNPN, CDR2 SVGIG (reference sequence). This CDR3 has 14 residues. Trimming shortened V by 0 bases and J by 3 bases, and 12 bases separated the two germline ends. This chain uses TRBV30 with TRBJ2-7; D tentatively fits TRBD1 or TRBD2 (7 bases each). The clonotype comes from a human donor with non-small cell lung cancer who had stable disease on radiotherapy plus ipilimumab. The sequencing here drew on peripheral blood, taken from a patient treated with radiotherapy plus ipilimumab. This CDR3 reads CAWSVSGGGYEQYF. DNA of the CDR3: TGTGCCTGGAGTGTGTCAGGGGGGGGCTACGAGCAGTACTTC. Filled out from reference TRBV30 and TRBJ2-7, the complete variable domain reads SQTIHQWPATLVQPVGSPLSLECTVEGTSNPNLYWYRQAAGRGLQLLFYSVGIGQISSEVPQNLSASRPQDRQFILSSKKLLLSDSGFYLCAWSVSGGGYEQYFGPGTRLTVT.